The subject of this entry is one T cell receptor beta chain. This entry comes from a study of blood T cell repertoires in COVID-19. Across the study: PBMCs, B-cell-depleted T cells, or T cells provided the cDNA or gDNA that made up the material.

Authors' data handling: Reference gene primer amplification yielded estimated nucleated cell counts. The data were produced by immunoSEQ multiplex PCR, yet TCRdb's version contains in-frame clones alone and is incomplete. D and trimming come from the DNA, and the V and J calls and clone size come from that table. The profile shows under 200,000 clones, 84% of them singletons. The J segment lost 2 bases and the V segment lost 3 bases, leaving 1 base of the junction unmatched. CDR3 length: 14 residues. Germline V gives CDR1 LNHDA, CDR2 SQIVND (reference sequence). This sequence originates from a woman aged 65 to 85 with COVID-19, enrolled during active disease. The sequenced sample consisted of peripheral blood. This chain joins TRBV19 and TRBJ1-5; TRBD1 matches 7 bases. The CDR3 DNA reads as TGTGCCAGTAGTATCGACAGGGGCAATCAGCCCCAGCATTTT. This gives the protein CASSIDRGNQPQHF.